The rows below give T cell receptor beta chains drawn from one sample of a study of blood T cell repertoires in COVID-19. Sequenced by immunoSEQ multiplex PCR; TCRdb stores in-frame clones only, minus some. The repertoire consists of fewer than 200,000 clones, with about four fifths occurring once and the leading ten covering under 10%. The sequenced sample consisted of peripheral blood. The receptors stem from a woman aged 65 to 85 with COVID-19, enrolled during active disease. Both conserved end residues are part of each CDR3. The D gene is left open where the match is weak.

V,J,D,CDR3,DNA
TRBV5-1,TRBJ2-1,.,CASSLGSDYNEQFF,TGCGCCAGCAGCTTGGGTAGCGACTACAATGAGCAGTTCTTC
TRBV3-1/TRBV3-2,TRBJ1-3,TRBD1,CASSDGTGFSRNTIYF,TGTGCCAGCAGCGATGGGACAGGCTTTTCACGTAACACCATATATTTT
TRBV6-5,TRBJ2-1,.,CASSRRVDEQFF,TGTGCCAGCAGCAGGAGGGTAGATGAGCAGTTCTTC
TRBV28,TRBJ1-5,.,CASSPRGRQAYSNQPQHF,TGTGCCAGCAGTCCTCGAGGGCGGCAAGCCTATAGCAATCAGCCCCAGCATTTT
TRBV18,TRBJ2-1,.,CASSANLYNEQFF,TGTGCCAGCTCAGCGAACCTATACAATGAGCAGTTCTTC
TRBV25-1,TRBJ1-5,TRBD1,CASGNLGQGKPQHF,TGTGCCAGCGGGAACCTGGGACAGGGAAAGCCCCAGCATTTT
TRBV30,TRBJ1-1,.,CAWSGQTEAFF,TGTGCCTGGAGTGGACAGACTGAAGCTTTCTTT
TRBV3-1/TRBV3-2,TRBJ2-1,TRBD2,CASSPQGTSGPYNEQFF,TGTGCCAGCAGCCCCCAAGGGACTAGCGGCCCCTACAATGAGCAGTTCTTC
TRBV3-1/TRBV3-2,TRBJ2-3,.,CASSQPVTDTQYF,TGTGCCAGCAGCCAACCCGTCACAGATACGCAGTATTTT
TRBV5-4,TRBJ2-5,TRBD2,CASAKAGVEVETQYF,TGTGCCAGCGCCAAGGCGGGAGTCGAAGTAGAGACCCAGTACTTC